These 18 T cell receptor beta chains share one sample of origin, sequenced in a study of regulatory T cells in long-lasting Graves disease. Construction of TCR beta libraries relied on iRepertoire HTBI primers and on Arm-PCR targeting CDR3 regions. TCRdb processed the multiplex PCR reads anew with MiXCR; each CDR3 protein has one entry. The table has roughly 360,000 distinct CDR3 sequences, about 23% seen once. Time point: persistent/refractory GD, antithyroid drugs over 5 years with positive TRAb. From RNA extracted from PBMCs, the TCR library was made. The sequences come from peripheral blood mononuclear cells (PBMCs), collected when the disease was refractory, from a patient treated with antithyroid drugs. The receptors originated from a woman in her forties with Graves disease.

The table lists this clonotype with many counts. The chain has TRBV2 and TRBJ1-1; D unclear. V shed 10 bases and J shed 4 bases, with 13 bases lying between them. Germline V gives CDR1 SNHLY, CDR2 FYNNEI. The CDR3 totals 12 residues. CDR3 sequence reads: CAIEGLGTEAFF. In DNA, the CDR3 is TGTGCCATCGAAGGGTTGGGCACTGAAGCTTTCTTT.

The chain uses TRBV12-3 or TRBV12-4 and TRBJ2-1; D is possibly TRBD1 or TRBD2 (6 bases each). The CDR3 extends over 12 amino acids. Trimming shortened V by 5 bases and J by 8 bases, and 10 bases separated the two germline ends. The CDR3 region is CASSRGAYEQFF. As DNA, the CDR3 is TGTGCCAGCAGTAGGGGGGCGTATGAGCAGTTCTTC.

This clonotype was seen ten or more times. The chain carries TRBV27 and TRBJ2-4; possibly TRBD1 for D (5 bases). The CDR3 extends over 15 amino acids. From germline, CDR1 is MNHEY and CDR2 SMNVEV (reference sequence). V lost 0 bases and J 0 bases, leaving 6 bases between the germline ends. CDR3 nucleotides: TGTGCCAGCAGTTTATCAGGGGTAGCCAAAAACATTCAGTACTTC. It yields the protein CASSLSGVAKNIQYF.

Details on this clonotype: A much larger clonotype is one base distant, so this may be a read error. Here the CDR3 omits its conserved ending phenylalanine or tryptophan, so a read error is the likely source. This chain uses TRBV28 with TRBJ2-5, with a weak D call TRBD2 (5 bases). V was cut by 6 bases and J by 11 bases, with 16 bases left in between. CDR3 length: 12 residues. CDR1 is MDHEN and CDR2 is SYDVKM in the germline V gene. The CDR3 coding sequence is TGTGCCAGCAGATCGTCAGGTGGGGAGCAGTACTCC. Protein sequence: CASRSSGGEQYS.

This clonotype was seen at least ten times. J is TRBJ1-3 and V is TRBV28; no clear D. Germline V gene lookup returns CDR1 MDHEN and CDR2 SYDVKM. This CDR3 contains 14 residues. V was cut by 2 bases and J by 2 bases, with 7 bases left in between. CDR3 region: CASSLKGPGNTIYF. CDR3 sequence (DNA): TGTGCCAGCAGTTTAAAAGGGCCTGGAAACACCATATATTTT.

In regard to this clonotype: Possible read error: a much larger clone is one base away. The chain carries TRBV27 and TRBJ2-2; unclear D gene. Looked up from germline, CDR1 is MNHEY and CDR2 is SMNVEV (reference sequence). This CDR3 is 14 amino acids long. V was pared by 6 bases and J by 3 bases, with 11 bases between. The CDR3 protein is CASSLLRHTGELFF. As DNA, the CDR3 is TGTGCCAGCAGCTTGCTAAGGCACACCGGGGAGCTGTTTTTT.

This chain joins TRBV30 and TRBJ2-2; D perhaps matches TRBD2 (6 bases). The V and J ends lost 3 bases and 4 bases respectively, with 21 bases between them. This CDR3 is 17 amino acids long. Looked up from germline, CDR1 is GTSNPN and CDR2 is SVGIG (reference sequence). In DNA, the CDR3 is TGTGCCTGGAGCGGGGGTTCAATCGTTATCGGCACCGGGGAGCTGTTTTTT. This codes for CAWSGGSIVIGTGELFF.

The genes are TRBV28 and TRBJ2-4; the match to TRBD1 covers 8 bases. Germline V gene data show CDR1 as MDHEN and CDR2 as SYDVKM. Unmatched junction bases numbered 2, after V lost 5 bases and J lost 8 bases. There are 12 residues in the CDR3. CDR3 residues: CASSLQGDIQYF. The CDR3 DNA follows: TGTGCCAGCAGTCTACAGGGGGACATTCAGTACTTC.

The gene calls are TRBV28 and TRBJ1-2; 7 nucleotides align to TRBD1. Trimming took 3 bases from V and 4 from J; bases not matched to a gene: 5. CDR3 size: 14 residues. Germline lookup yields CDR1 MDHEN and CDR2 SYDVKM. DNA for the CDR3: TGTGCCAGCAGTTTGGGTGGGACAGCCTATGGCTACACCTTC. It codes for CASSLGGTAYGYTF.

This chain uses TRBV3-1 with TRBJ1-1; 7 nucleotides line up with TRBD1. Unmatched junction bases numbered 5, after V lost 0 bases and J lost 1 base. The CDR3 has 16 amino acids. The germline V gene has CDR1 LGHDT and CDR2 YNNKEL (reference sequence). Here the CDR3 reads CASSQDPGQPNTEAFF. The DNA of the CDR3 is TGTGCCAGCAGCCAAGACCCGGGACAGCCGAACACTGAAGCTTTCTTT. Full variable domain (remainder filled in from reference TRBV3-1 and TRBJ1-1): DTAVSQTPKYLVTQMGNDKSIKCEQNLGHDTMYWYKQDSKKFLKIMFSYNNKELIINETVPNRFSPKSPDKAHLNLHINSLELGDSAVYFCASSQDPGQPNTEAFFGQGTRLTVV.

This clonotype showed up many times. The rearrangement links TRBV28 to TRBJ1-1; D not certain. CDR3 length: 14 amino acids. Germline assignment: CDR1 MDHEN and CDR2 SYDVKM. Trimming removed 3 bases from V and 3 bases from J, with 11 bases in between. Here the CDR3 DNA reads TGTGCCAGCAGTTTCTTCGGGCCCGACACTGAAGCTTTCTTT. Residues: CASSFFGPDTEAFF.

This clonotype was recorded at least ten times. This chain links TRBV27 with TRBJ2-5; a possible D gene is TRBD1 (5 bases). Germline V gives CDR1 MNHEY, CDR2 SMNVEV (reference sequence). With 6 bases removed from V and 7 bases from J, the gap between germline ends came to 15 bases. The CDR3 has 13 amino acids. CDR3: CASRQVLVGTQYF. The CDR3 DNA follows: TGTGCCAGCAGACAGGTTCTGGTGGGGACCCAGTACTTC.

The sample holds many counts of this clonotype. This sequence joins TRBV28 and TRBJ2-7, with TRBD2 identical over 11 bases. Germline CDR1 MDHEN, CDR2 SYDVKM. The CDR3 runs 15 residues. Unmatched junction bases numbered 8, after V lost 4 bases and J lost 6 bases. CDR3 sequence (DNA): TGTGCCAGCAGTTCCACTAGCGGGAGTGCTTTCGAGCAGTACTTC. Amino acids: CASSSTSGSAFEQYF.

Points on this clonotype: Being one base from a much bigger clone, this may be a read error. The chain uses TRBV7-8 and TRBJ2-4, with D tentatively TRBD1 or TRBD2 (5 bases each). This CDR3 comprises 19 residues. The V end lost 0 bases, the J end lost 5 bases, and 23 bases lay between the germline ends. Germline V gene data show CDR1 as SGHVS and CDR2 as FQNEAQ. This chain's CDR3 is CASSLAVRSTPGAENIQYF. The CDR3 bases are TGTGCCAGCAGCTTAGCAGTGAGGTCGACACCCGGGGCCGAAAACATTCAGTACTTC. Based on the CDR3 plus reference TRBV7-8 and TRBJ2-4, the full variable domain is GAGVSQSPRYKVAKRGQDVALRCDPISGHVSLFWYQQALGQGPEFLTYFQNEAQLDKSGLPSDRFFAERPEGSVSTLKIQRTQQEDSAVYLCASSLAVRSTPGAENIQYFGAGTRLSVL.

This clonotype was counted ten times or more. The chain is built from TRBV28 and TRBJ2-2; D could derive from TRBD1 or TRBD2 (7 bases each). The germline V gene has CDR1 MDHEN and CDR2 SYDVKM. The CDR3 consists of 16 residues. The V gene lost 5 bases and the J gene lost 4 bases, with 17 bases spanning the gap. CDR3 sequence (DNA): TGTGCCAGCAGTGGCAGGGGAGGGGGCATCACCGGGGAGCTGTTTTTT. Amino acids: CASSGRGGGITGELFF.

In its sample, this clonotype was seen a few times. This rearrangement joins TRBV9 to TRBJ2-7; 7 nucleotides agree with TRBD1. The V segment lost 1 base and the J segment 0 bases; nucleotides outside the gene matches: 1. The CDR3 runs to 14 residues. Germline V gene lookup returns CDR1 SGDLS and CDR2 YYNGEE. Here the CDR3 reads CASSVRQGSYEQYF. As DNA, the CDR3 is TGTGCCAGCAGCGTACGACAGGGCTCCTACGAGCAGTACTTC.

This clonotype was detected ten times or more. The J gene is TRBJ1-1, the V gene TRBV2, with 10 nucleotides matching TRBD1. Germline V gives CDR1 SNHLY, CDR2 FYNNEI. V was clipped by 1 base and J by 4 bases; unmatched bases: 0. The CDR3 consists of 14 residues. The CDR3: CASSEGTGGTEAFF. CDR3 DNA: TGTGCCAGCAGTGAAGGGACAGGGGGCACTGAAGCTTTCTTT.

This clonotype was recorded a few times. The chain employs TRBV5-1 and TRBJ1-1, with D unclear. This CDR3 has 16 amino acids. V was pared by 0 bases and J by 0 bases, with 12 bases between. CDR1 is SGHRS, CDR2 YFSETQ, per germline. CDR3 protein: CASSLESSRLNTEAFF. CDR3 coding DNA: TGCGCCAGCAGCTTGGAATCGTCCAGGCTGAACACTGAAGCTTTCTTT.